One and the same sample provided the 6 T cell receptor beta chains below, sequenced in a study of blood T cell repertoires in COVID-19. The data were produced by immunoSEQ multiplex PCR, yet TCRdb's version contains in-frame clones alone and is incomplete. The sample has about 180,000 clones, 80% seen once. Sequences were obtained from PBMCs or T cells enriched from blood (not recorded which). The source of these receptors is a man between 60 and 70 years old who had been exposed to COVID-19.

This clone has just a few counts. This chain uses TRBV5-4 with TRBJ2-3; no firm D call. Per germline, CDR1 SGHNT and CDR2 YYREEE (reference sequence). V lost 1 base, J lost 0 bases, and 3 bases lay in between. The CDR3 has 13 amino acids. The CDR3 DNA is TGTGCCAGCAGCTTGACTAGCACAGATACGCAGTATTTT. Translating gives CASSLTSTDTQYF.

The chain combines TRBV6-5 with TRBJ2-1, with 8 bases identical to TRBD1. The CDR3 length is 15 residues. The germline gives CDR1 MNHEY, CDR2 SVGAGI. With 6 bases clipped from V and 8 bases from J, the junction kept 12 bases outside the gene matches. The CDR3 spells CASSRDRSSVYEQFF. The CDR3 DNA sequence: TGTGCCAGCAGCCGGGACAGGTCATCGGTCTATGAGCAGTTCTTC.

V and J are TRBV7-2 and TRBJ2-1; 11 bases agree with TRBD2. CDR1 is SGHTA and CDR2 is FQGNSA in the germline V gene. The CDR3 sequence is 17 residues long. V shed 0 bases and J 9 bases; nucleotides not matched to a gene: 10. DNA of the CDR3: TGTGCCAGCAGCTTAGCGGCTCGGGTACTAGCGGGAGTTGAGCAGTTCTTC. Encoded protein: CASSLAARVLAGVEQFF.

The gene calls are TRBV6-5 and TRBJ1-5, with 7 bases fitting TRBD1. V was pared by 6 bases and J by 1 base, with 6 bases of the junction left unmatched. Per germline, CDR1 MNHEY and CDR2 SVGAGI. CDR3 length equals 15 residues. The CDR3: CASSPRDRSNQPQHF. Written as DNA, the CDR3 is TGTGCCAGCAGCCCCCGGGACAGAAGCAATCAGCCCCAGCATTTT.

This clone was seen repeatedly, ten times or more. V gene TRBV19 combines with J gene TRBJ2-7; weak D call: TRBD2 (6 bases). The CDR3 consists of 13 residues. V lost 7 bases, J lost 4 bases, and 14 bases lay in between. The germline gives CDR1 LNHDA, CDR2 SQIVND (reference sequence). The CDR3 DNA reads TGTGCCAGTAATGGAGGGGCGGGTTACGAGCAGTACTTC. Its protein product is CASNGGAGYEQYF.

The CDR3 coding sequence is TGTGCCAGCAGCCAAGATTTCACTCCCGGCTACGAGCAGTACTTC. This sequence encodes CASSQDFTPGYEQYF. The chain uses TRBV3-1 (or the pseudogene TRBV3-2) and TRBJ2-7, with D unclear. Germline V lookup: CDR1 LGHDT, CDR2 YNNKEL (reference sequence). Trimming shortened V by 0 bases and J by 3 bases, and 12 bases separated the two germline ends. The CDR3 contains 15 residues.